This entry lists 24 T cell receptor beta chains sequenced from one sample in a study of blood T cell repertoires in COVID-19. This table comes from immunoSEQ multiplex PCR, and its TCRdb copy is limited to in-frame clones, with some not included. The sample consists of about 64,000 clones, more than 80% of them appearing once. Sequencing was carried out using peripheral blood. These receptors were taken from an elderly woman with active COVID-19.

The chain employs TRBV9 and TRBJ1-1; weak D call: TRBD1 (6 bases). Trimming removed 0 bases from V and 1 base from J, with 13 bases in between. The germline gives CDR1 SGDLS, CDR2 YYNGEE. The CDR3 loop spans 16 amino acids. CDR3 protein: CASSVGSRTANTEAFF. The CDR3, as DNA: TGTGCCAGCAGCGTAGGTTCAAGGACAGCGAACACTGAAGCTTTCTTT.

This chain uses TRBV7-2 with TRBJ2-3, with D possibly matching TRBD1 (5 bases). The CDR3 is 16 amino acids. V lost 5 bases and J lost 0, with 15 bases in between. Germline V CDR1 and CDR2: SGHTA, FQGNSA. The CDR3 region has the DNA TGTGCCAGCAGCCCCTCCAGGGCCTCTAGCACAGATACGCAGTATTTT. Protein: CASSPSRASSTDTQYF.

The chain joins TRBV21-1 to TRBJ2-1; no check of the table's D call, TRBD2, against the DNA was made. TRBV21-1 is labeled a pseudogene. The CDR3 contains 16 residues. The CDR3 sequence: CASSKVGDCLDNEQFF. The CDR3, as DNA: TGTGCCAGCAGCAAAGTAGGGGACTGTTTAGACAATGAGCAGTTCTTC.

The rearrangement links TRBV2 to TRBJ2-3; no clear D. The germline gives CDR1 SNHLY, CDR2 FYNNEI. V lost 6 bases and J 3 bases, leaving 10 bases between the germline ends. This CDR3 spans 13 amino acids. CDR3 DNA: TGTGCCAGCAGCGTCACACGAACAGATACGCAGTATTTT. Encoded protein: CASSVTRTDTQYF. The full variable domain, with the rest looked up from reference TRBV2 and TRBJ2-3, is EPEVTQTPSHQVTQMGQEVILRCVPISNHLYFYWYRQILGQKVEFLVSFYNNEISEKSEIFDDQFSVERPDGSNFTLKIRSTKLEDSAMYFCASSVTRTDTQYFGPGTRLTVL.

The V call is TRBV6-5, the J call TRBJ2-7; 9 bases fit TRBD1. In germline, CDR1 is MNHEY, CDR2 SVGAGI. Trimming removed 4 bases from V and 5 bases from J; junction bases left unmatched: 12. This CDR3 region has 16 residues. This chain's CDR3 is CASSLGQGSRKDEQYV. In nucleotides, the CDR3 is TGTGCCAGCAGTTTAGGACAGGGGAGTAGGAAGGACGAGCAGTACGTC.

This rearrangement joins TRBV19 to TRBJ1-2, with TRBD1 matching 8 bases. The ends lost 2 bases at V and 1 base at J; junction bases unmatched: 18. Germline V gene sequence: CDR1 LNHDA, CDR2 SQIVND (reference sequence). The CDR3 extends over 20 amino acids. CDR3 sequence reads: CASSIFSGTGDNPINYGYTF. The CDR3, as DNA: TGTGCCAGTAGTATATTCAGCGGGACAGGAGACAACCCTATTAACTATGGCTACACCTTC.

This clone was observed a single time. This chain uses TRBV11-2 with TRBJ2-7, with 8 bases fitting TRBD1. CDR1 and CDR2 from the germline V gene are SGHAT and FQNNGV. V dropped 5 bases and J dropped 4; count of bases not matched to a gene: 4. This CDR3 has 13 amino acids. The CDR3 region is CASSTDRAYEQYF. The CDR3 DNA sequence: TGTGCCAGCAGCACGGACAGGGCGTACGAGCAGTACTTC. The full variable domain, rest sourced from reference TRBV11-2 and TRBJ2-7, is EAGVAQSPRYKIIEKRQSVAFWCNPISGHATLYWYQQILGQGPKLLIQFQNNGVVDDSQLPKDRFSAERLKGVDSTLKIQPAKLEDSAVYLCASSTDRAYEQYFGPGTRLTVT.

The count of this clone is one. This rearrangement joins TRBV5-1 to TRBJ1-6; D is uncertain. This CDR3 comprises 16 residues. Germline V gene data show CDR1 as SGHRS and CDR2 as YFSETQ. Between the trimmed V and J ends, which lost 1 base and 5 bases, there was a span of 13 bases. The CDR3 sequence is CASSLIPGQDNSPLHF. CDR3 DNA sequence: TGCGCCAGCAGCTTGATCCCTGGGCAGGATAATTCACCCCTCCACTTT.

V usage is TRBV7-6 and J usage is TRBJ2-5; 10 nucleotides match TRBD2. Germline CDR1 reads SGHVS; CDR2 reads FNYEAQ. The CDR3 extends over 15 amino acids. The junction had 0 bases not matched to a gene; V was cut back by 1 base and J by 1 base. The CDR3 here is CASSLGTSGQETQYF. The CDR3 bases are TGTGCCAGCAGCTTAGGGACTAGCGGCCAAGAGACCCAGTACTTC.

The chain links TRBV5-1 to TRBJ1-6, with D perhaps matching TRBD1 (5 bases). Germline CDR1 and CDR2: SGHRS and YFSETQ. This CDR3 contains 14 residues. Trimming removed 0 bases from V and 9 bases from J, with 10 bases in between. The DNA for the CDR3 is TGCGCCAGCAGCTTGGAGGGGCAGGGTTCACCCCTCCACTTT. Translating it yields CASSLEGQGSPLHF.

The chain combines TRBV2 with TRBJ2-6, with no clear D. Germline V gene lookup returns CDR1 SNHLY and CDR2 FYNNEI. V was shortened by 4 bases and J by 0 bases, with 7 bases between the two germline ends. The CDR3 extends over 15 amino acids. CDR3 amino acids: CASSGQVSGANVLTF. The CDR3 DNA follows: TGTGCCAGCAGTGGGCAGGTCTCTGGGGCCAACGTCCTGACTTTC.

The gene calls are TRBV18 and TRBJ2-5, with a possible D match to TRBD2 (6 bases). CDR1 KGHSH and CDR2 LQKENI come from the germline V gene. This CDR3 region has 16 residues. V gave up 3 bases and J gave up 4 bases, with 18 bases separating them. The CDR3 coding sequence is TGTGCCAGCTCACCGGGTTTCGGCCACGGGGGAGAGACCCAGTACTTC. Translating it yields CASSPGFGHGGETQYF.

This chain connects TRBV3-1 (or the pseudogene TRBV3-2) to TRBJ1-1; D is unresolved. Germline loops: CDR1 LGHDT, CDR2 YNNKEL (reference sequence). The CDR3 totals 13 residues. V was clipped by 6 bases and J by 7 bases, with 15 bases between them. Here the CDR3 DNA reads TGTGCCAGCAGGCGGCGGGCCGGGAATGAAGCTTTCTTT. It encodes CASRRRAGNEAFF.

The rearrangement joins TRBV24-1 to TRBJ2-1, with 15 positions matching TRBD2. The germline gives CDR1 KGHDR, CDR2 SFDVKD. J lost 11 bases, V lost 3 bases, and 4 bases had no gene match. The CDR3 runs 15 residues. The CDR3, as DNA: TGTGCCACCAGTGATGCAGGGACTAGCGGGGGGCAGCAGTTCTTC. Translated: CATSDAGTSGGQQFF.

The chain joins TRBV30 to TRBJ2-7; 8 positions agree with TRBD1. The CDR3 spans 13 residues. J gave up 6 bases and V 2 bases, and 6 bases lay outside the gene matches. Germline V gene lookup returns CDR1 GTSNPN and CDR2 SVGIG (reference sequence). CDR3 sequence: CAWSQDRVGEQYF. Here the CDR3 DNA reads TGTGCCTGGAGTCAGGACAGGGTGGGCGAGCAGTACTTC.

This clone showed up just once. V gene TRBV5-6 combines with J gene TRBJ1-2; D not certain. Trimming took 6 bases from V and 1 from J, leaving 16 bases between them. The CDR3 has 15 amino acids. Germline assignment: CDR1 SGHDT and CDR2 YYEEEE. The CDR3 sequence: CASTDHSGINYGYTF. CDR3 DNA sequence: TGTGCCAGCACCGATCACAGCGGAATTAACTATGGCTACACCTTC.

V gene TRBV7-9 combines with J gene TRBJ2-5; D is perhaps TRBD1 (6 bases). Per the germline V gene, CDR1 is SEHNR and CDR2 is FQNEAQ (reference sequence). This CDR3 is 15 amino acids long. V was cut by 5 bases and J by 2 bases, with 15 bases left in between. The DNA of the CDR3 is TGTGCCAGCAGCGGCCGGGACAAGATTCAAGAGACCCAGTACTTC. This gives the protein CASSGRDKIQETQYF. The variable domain in full, with the rest retrieved from reference TRBV7-9 and TRBJ2-5, is DTGVSQNPRHKITKRGQNVTFRCDPISEHNRLYWYRQTLGQGPEFLTYFQNEAQLEKSRLLSDRFSAERPKGSFSTLEIQRTEQGDSAMYLCASSGRDKIQETQYFGPGTRLLVL.

The chain uses TRBV18 and TRBJ2-5; possibly TRBD2 for D (5 bases). Between the trimmed V and J ends, which lost 2 bases and 4 bases, there was a span of 11 bases. The CDR3 runs 14 residues. CDR1 KGHSH and CDR2 LQKENI come from the germline V gene. CDR3 sequence (DNA): TGTGCCAGCTCACCAAACGGGAAGGGAGAGACCCAGTACTTC. Translating gives CASSPNGKGETQYF. Full variable domain (missing parts from reference TRBV18 and TRBJ2-5): NAGVMQNPRHLVRRRGQEARLRCSPMKGHSHVYWYRQLPEEGLKFMVYLQKENIIDESGMPKERFSAEFPKEGPSILRIQQVVRGDSAAYFCASSPNGKGETQYFGPGTRLLVL.

J is TRBJ2-3 and V is TRBV24-1, with a possible D match to TRBD2 (6 bases). Germline CDR1 reads KGHDR; CDR2 reads SFDVKD. V was cut by 3 bases and J by 2 bases, with 8 bases left in between. This CDR3 has 14 residues. CDR3 sequence (DNA): TGTGCCACCAGTGATGGGGACTTCACAGATACGCAGTATTTT. As protein: CATSDGDFTDTQYF.

This rearrangement joins TRBV19 to TRBJ1-2; a possible D gene is TRBD1 (6 bases). Per germline, CDR1 LNHDA and CDR2 SQIVND (reference sequence). V shed 3 bases and J shed 3 bases, with 14 bases lying between them. The CDR3 length is 15 residues. CDR3 sequence: CASSIRGGRDYGYTF. CDR3 bases: TGTGCCAGTAGTATCCGAGGGGGAAGAGACTATGGCTACACCTTC.

The chain couples TRBV13 to TRBJ1-2; D unclear. Trimming stripped 1 base from V and 8 bases from J, with 17 bases between. CDR3 length: 15 amino acids. The V gene's germline CDR1 is PRHDT and CDR2 FYEKMQ (reference sequence). CDR3 nucleotides: TGTGCCAGCAGCTTAGATTTCGGGGTAGAGAACGGCTACACCTTC. Amino acid sequence: CASSLDFGVENGYTF.

This clone was observed a handful of times. The genes are TRBV4-1 and TRBJ2-3; D possibly corresponds to TRBD2 (6 bases). The CDR3 totals 16 residues. The germline V gene encodes CDR1 MGHRA and CDR2 YSYEKL. V lost 5 bases to trimming and J lost 5 bases, with 20 bases between them. The CDR3 here is CASSKWGEAGVDTQYF. The CDR3 region has the DNA TGCGCCAGCAGCAAGTGGGGGGAAGCGGGTGTAGATACGCAGTATTTT.

This chain connects TRBV27 to TRBJ2-2; weak D call: TRBD1 (6 bases). V lost 6 bases, J lost 2 bases, and 13 bases lay in between. Germline V lookup: CDR1 MNHEY, CDR2 SMNVEV (reference sequence). The length of the CDR3 is 15 residues. CDR3 loop: CASRALGANTGELFF. As DNA, the CDR3 is TGTGCCAGCAGGGCTCTGGGGGCCAACACCGGGGAGCTGTTTTTT.

This clone was picked up one time. The J gene is TRBJ2-4, the V gene TRBV18; TRBD2 agrees at 8 bases. This CDR3 comprises 15 residues. V was clipped by 3 bases and J by 7 bases; unmatched bases: 8. Germline loops: CDR1 KGHSH, CDR2 LQKENI. The CDR3, as DNA: TGTGCCAGCTCACCGTTGGCGGGGGGCGGGAACATTCAGTACTTC. The encoded protein is CASSPLAGGGNIQYF.